One and the same sample provided the 27 T cell receptor beta chains below, sequenced in a study of blood T cell repertoires in COVID-19. Repertoires were generated with immunoSEQ multiplex PCR, while TCRdb's copy carries only in-frame clones and drops some. The data contain around 290,000 clones, 80% to 95% of them singletons. The sequencing sample was made of PBMCs or T cells enriched from blood (not recorded which). The receptor source for this set is a woman in her 30s who had recovered from COVID-19.

CDR3 sequence: CASSFGLNNEQFF. CDR3 in DNA: TGCGCCAGCAGCTTTGGACTGAACAATGAGCAGTTCTTC. The rearrangement joins TRBV5-1 to TRBJ2-1, with D tentatively TRBD2 (5 bases). V lost 2 bases and J lost 5, with 8 bases in between. The germline V gene has CDR1 SGHRS and CDR2 YFSETQ. The CDR3 is 13 residues long.

The rearrangement links TRBV5-4 to TRBJ2-3, with 7 bases identical to TRBD2. CDR3 length equals 16 residues. Germline trimming cut 5 bases from V and 6 bases from J; bases unmatched to any gene: 15. Germline CDR1 and CDR2: SGHNT and YYREEE (reference sequence). The CDR3, as DNA: TGTGCCAGCAGTCCCGACTTCCGCGGGAGTGGGGATACGCAGTATTTT. It codes for CASSPDFRGSGDTQYF. The full variable domain, completed using reference TRBV5-4 and TRBJ2-3, is ETGVTQSPTHLIKTRGQQVTLRCSSQSGHNTVSWYQQALGQGPQFIFQYYREEENGRGNFPPRFSGLQFPNYSSELNVNALELDDSALYLCASSPDFRGSGDTQYFGPGTRLTVL.

V and J are TRBV13 and TRBJ1-3; 10 bases fit TRBD1. The CDR3 covers 15 residues. CDR1 is PRHDT, CDR2 FYEKMQ, per germline (reference sequence). V lost 7 bases, J lost 8 bases, and 11 bases stayed unmatched. CDR3 region: CASTRFGTGADTIYF. The CDR3 DNA sequence: TGTGCCAGCACCAGATTTGGGACAGGGGCGGACACCATATATTTT. The whole variable domain, filled in from reference TRBV13 and TRBJ1-3, reads AAGVIQSPRHLIKEKRETATLKCYPIPRHDTVYWYQQGPGQDPQFLISFYEKMQSDKGSIPDRFSAQQFSDYHSELNMSSLELGDSALYFCASTRFGTGADTIYFGEGSWLTVV.

The rearrangement links TRBV5-4 to TRBJ2-1; 13 positions agree with TRBD2. With V trimmed by 0 bases and J by 10 bases, 4 bases remained unmatched. The CDR3 runs 15 residues. Looked up from germline, CDR1 is SGHNT and CDR2 is YYREEE (reference sequence). The CDR3 DNA sequence: TGTGCCAGCAGCTTGGGGACTAGCGGGAGAAGGGAGCAGTTCTTC. This encodes CASSLGTSGRREQFF.

This clone appeared once. Germline and junction disagree at one end, which may indicate a read error. The CDR3 protein is CASTLGDRGYEQYF. The CDR3 bases are TGTGCCAGCACCTTAGGGGACAGGGGGTACGAGCAGTACTTC. The chain couples TRBV11-2 to TRBJ2-7, with 11 bases fitting TRBD1. The CDR3 runs to 14 residues. Germline V lookup: CDR1 SGHAT, CDR2 FQNNGV.

The CDR3 here is CASSPLEGAYGNTIYF. The CDR3 nucleotides read TGTGCCAGCAGCCCCCTGGAGGGGGCGTATGGAAACACCATATATTTT. This chain connects TRBV28 to TRBJ1-3; TRBD1 matches at 7 bases. Germline V CDR1 and CDR2: MDHEN, SYDVKM. The CDR3 loop spans 16 amino acids. V trimming: 6 bases; J trimming: 3 bases; junction bases outside the gene matches: 11.

The CDR3 here is CASSPGREGYNSPLHF. CDR3 DNA sequence: TGTGCCAGCAGCCCCGGGAGGGAAGGCTATAATTCACCCCTCCACTTT. The chain combines TRBV28 with TRBJ1-6; D not certain. Trimming cost V 6 bases and J 3 bases, with 15 bases left between them. Germline V CDR1 and CDR2: MDHEN, SYDVKM. This CDR3 region has 16 residues.

CDR3 DNA: TGTGCCAGCAGTTATGGGTCTAGCGGGAGTGGGCGCACTAGCACAGATACGCAGTATTTT. Translating it yields CASSYGSSGSGRTSTDTQYF. The chain is built from TRBV6-8 and TRBJ2-3, with 10 bases that match TRBD2. The CDR3 consists of 20 residues. The V gene's germline CDR1 is MNHGY and CDR2 SAAAGT. J was trimmed by 0 bases and V by 3 bases; bases with no gene match: 15.

This CDR3 is CASRTGISSYEQYF. The CDR3 nucleotides are TGTGCCAGCCGTACAGGGATTAGCTCCTACGAGCAGTACTTC. The chain couples TRBV6-5 to TRBJ2-7; possible D gene TRBD1, 6 bases. Germline loops: CDR1 MNHEY, CDR2 SVGAGI. The CDR3 is 14 amino acids. V was trimmed by 8 bases and J by 0 bases, leaving 14 bases between them.

The CDR3, as DNA: TGCAGTGCTAGTTTACTAGCGGGAGAGACCCAGTACTTC. It specifies CSASLLAGETQYF. The chain links TRBV20-1 to TRBJ2-5, with 9 bases identical to TRBD2. CDR3 length: 13 residues. V shed 3 bases and J 4 bases; nucleotides not matched to a gene: 3. CDR1 and CDR2 (germline): DFQATT, SNEGSKA (reference sequence).

The chain employs TRBV6-2 or TRBV6-3 and TRBJ1-5, with 7 positions matching TRBD1. V lost 4 bases and J lost 4; bases outside the gene matches: 4. The CDR3 has 14 residues. The germline V gene encodes CDR1 MNHEY and CDR2 SVGEGT. The CDR3, as DNA: TGTGCCAGCAGTTGGGGGACAGAAAATCAGCCCCAGCATTTT. As protein: CASSWGTENQPQHF.

This clone appeared once. The chain employs TRBV7-2 and TRBJ2-1; 10 nucleotides align to TRBD1. This CDR3 region has 15 residues. V shed 5 bases, J shed 7 bases, and the junction held 8 bases outside the gene matches. Germline-derived CDR1 and CDR2 are SGHTA and FQGNSA. For the CDR3, the DNA is TGTGCCAGCAGCCCCAGGACAGGGGGGGGAAATGAGCAGTTCTTC. Translated, it gives CASSPRTGGGNEQFF. Using reference TRBV7-2 and TRBJ2-1 for the parts outside the CDR3, the full variable domain is GAGVSQSPSNKVTEKGKDVELRCDPISGHTALYWYRQSLGQGLEFLIYFQGNSAPDKSGLPSDRFSAERTGGSVSTLTIQRTQQEDSAVYLCASSPRTGGGNEQFFGPGTRLTVL.

The rearrangement joins TRBV30 to TRBJ1-4; perhaps TRBD1 as D (6 bases). V was clipped by 0 bases and J by 7 bases, with 12 bases between them. The germline V gene encodes CDR1 GTSNPN and CDR2 SVGIG (reference sequence). The CDR3 is 14 amino acids. The CDR3 loop reads CAWSVNQGFEKLFF. In nucleotides, the CDR3 is TGTGCCTGGAGTGTAAATCAGGGGTTTGAAAAACTGTTTTTT.

The chain recombines TRBV24-1 with TRBJ2-1; D possibly corresponds to TRBD1 (6 bases). The CDR3 consists of 11 residues. Trimming stripped 9 bases from V and 9 bases from J, with 11 bases between. Germline V gene data show CDR1 as KGHDR and CDR2 as SFDVKD. The CDR3 loop is CATSFRGEQFF. The CDR3 coding sequence is TGTGCCACCTCATTCAGGGGTGAGCAGTTCTTC.

The gene calls are TRBV18 and TRBJ2-2; TRBD1 matches at 7 bases. V gave up 11 bases and J gave up 9 bases; unmatched junction bases: 15. CDR1 and CDR2 (germline): KGHSH, LQKENI. The CDR3 has 14 amino acids. This chain's CDR3 is CAAFRDSTFRELFF. The CDR3, as DNA: TGTGCCGCTTTCCGGGACAGTACTTTTCGGGAGCTGTTTTTT.

The CDR3 DNA reads TGCGCCAGCAGTGGACGCCTGGCTGTCGGCAGTGGCGGCAGAACCTACAATGAGCAGTTCTTC. This encodes CASSGRLAVGSGGRTYNEQFF. The chain uses TRBV10-1 and TRBJ2-1; no reliable D call. Germline assignment: CDR1 WNHNN and CDR2 SYGVQD (reference sequence). The CDR3 runs to 21 residues. V lost 4 bases, J lost 2 bases, and 30 bases lay in between.

The chain carries TRBV4-2 and TRBJ1-6; D gene ambiguous. Germline V gene lookup returns CDR1 LGHNA and CDR2 YNFKEQ. CDR3 length: 18 residues. V lost 0 bases, J lost 0 bases, and 12 bases lay in between. The CDR3 nucleotides are TGTGCCAGCAGCCAAGAAATGAGCCAGGACTCCTATAATTCACCCCTCCACTTT. Its protein product is CASSQEMSQDSYNSPLHF.

This clone was picked up a small number of times. The CDR3 sequence: CASSSLYGTEAFF. The CDR3 region has the DNA TGTGCCAGCAGCTCGTTATACGGTACTGAAGCTTTCTTT. The chain couples TRBV7-9 to TRBJ1-1, with D uncertain. The CDR3 consists of 13 residues. The germline V and J ends were trimmed by 4 bases and 5 bases, with 11 bases remaining between them. CDR1 and CDR2 from the germline V gene are SEHNR and FQNEAQ (reference sequence).

The chain is built from TRBV20-1 and TRBJ2-1; TRBD2 matches at 7 bases. The junction had 6 bases not matched to a gene; V was cut back by 3 bases and J by 4 bases. Germline assignment: CDR1 DFQATT and CDR2 SNEGSKA (reference sequence). This CDR3 contains 14 residues. The CDR3 protein is CSASQPSGYNEQFF. CDR3 nucleotides: TGCAGTGCTAGTCAGCCTAGCGGATACAATGAGCAGTTCTTC.

V and J are TRBV6-5 and TRBJ2-5; 8 positions agree with TRBD2. V trimming: 5 bases; J trimming: 2 bases; junction bases outside the gene matches: 7. The V gene's germline CDR1 is MNHEY and CDR2 SVGAGI. The CDR3 has 15 residues. The CDR3 reads CASSLGLGLQETQYF. In DNA, the CDR3 is TGTGCCAGCAGTCTGGGACTAGGGTTACAAGAGACCCAGTACTTC.

The rearrangement links TRBV6-2 or TRBV6-3 to TRBJ1-5, with a tentative D call TRBD1 (6 bases). Germline V gene data show CDR1 as MNHEY and CDR2 as SVGEGT. Trimming pared 6 bases from V and 3 bases from J, leaving 24 bases between. The CDR3 has 18 residues. In DNA form, the CDR3 reads TGTGCCAGCAGCCCATACGGGACACGTTCCCGCCTCAATCAGCCCCAGCATTTT. The encoded protein is CASSPYGTRSRLNQPQHF.

The chain links TRBV18 to TRBJ1-2; D remains unclear. The CDR3 sequence is 14 residues long. Trimming took off 2 bases at V and 0 bases at J, with 7 bases between the two ends. Germline V gene sequence: CDR1 KGHSH, CDR2 LQKENI. CDR3 amino acids: CASSPSQANYGYTF. In DNA form, the CDR3 reads TGTGCCAGCTCACCATCCCAGGCTAACTATGGCTACACCTTC.

This clone was counted a single time. The V and J genes are TRBV19 and TRBJ2-1, with 11 bases fitting TRBD1. Trimming cost V 5 bases and J 6 bases; bases outside gene matches: 6. Germline CDR1 reads LNHDA; CDR2 reads SQIVND (reference sequence). The CDR3 runs 15 residues. CDR3: CASSLDRGLINEQFF. The CDR3 coding sequence is TGTGCCAGTAGTTTGGACAGGGGGCTTATCAATGAGCAGTTCTTC.

The chain recombines TRBV5-1 with TRBJ2-1; 15 bases align to TRBD2. Unmatched junction bases numbered 5, after V lost 3 bases and J lost 7 bases. This CDR3 comprises 16 residues. Germline V gene lookup returns CDR1 SGHRS and CDR2 YFSETQ. The CDR3 nucleotides read TGCGCCAGCAGCTCGGGACTAGCGGGAGGTCGGAATGAGCAGTTCTTC. Its protein is CASSSGLAGGRNEQFF.

The chain carries TRBV10-3 and TRBJ2-1, with 9 bases lining up with TRBD1. The CDR3 runs to 16 residues. V trimming: 5 bases; J trimming: 0 bases; junction bases outside the gene matches: 5. Germline lookup yields CDR1 ENHRY and CDR2 SYGVKD. The CDR3 sequence is CAISRGQGSSYNEQFF. CDR3 in DNA: TGTGCCATCAGTCGAGGACAGGGGAGCTCCTACAATGAGCAGTTCTTC.

The DNA for the CDR3 is TGTGCCAGCAGCGTAGTTGAGGGAGGGCCGGTCTACGAGCAGTACTTC. It encodes CASSVVEGGPVYEQYF. The chain joins TRBV9 to TRBJ2-7; TRBD2 agrees at 7 bases. J was trimmed by 3 bases and V by 0 bases; bases with no gene match: 9. The CDR3 consists of 16 residues. CDR1 SGDLS and CDR2 YYNGEE come from the germline V gene. Drawing the rest from reference TRBV9 and TRBJ2-7, the complete variable domain is DSGVTQTPKHLITATGQRVTLRCSPRSGDLSVYWYQQSLDQGLQFLIQYYNGEERAKGNILERFSAQQFPDLHSELNLSSLELGDSALYFCASSVVEGGPVYEQYFGPGTRLTVT.

This chain connects TRBV3-1 (or the pseudogene TRBV3-2) to TRBJ2-1; 8 bases are shared with TRBD2. Germline lookup yields CDR1 LGHDT and CDR2 YNNKEL (reference sequence). The CDR3 has 15 residues. V trimming: 7 bases; J trimming: 4 bases; junction bases outside the gene matches: 9. As DNA, the CDR3 is TGTGCCAGCAACCCCGGGACTAGTACGTACAATGAGCAGTTCTTC. Translation gives CASNPGTSTYNEQFF.